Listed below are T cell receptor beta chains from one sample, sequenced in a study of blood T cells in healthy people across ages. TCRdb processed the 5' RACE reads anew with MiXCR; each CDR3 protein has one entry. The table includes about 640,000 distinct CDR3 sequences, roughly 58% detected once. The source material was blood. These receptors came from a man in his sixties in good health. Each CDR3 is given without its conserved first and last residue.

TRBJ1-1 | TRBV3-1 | ASSPRTGGLTGAF
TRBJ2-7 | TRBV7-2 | ASSLGNRGLYEQY
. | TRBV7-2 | ASSFSSYNEQY
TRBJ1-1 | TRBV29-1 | SVSVMLGGAWGTEAF
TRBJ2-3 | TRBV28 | ASRDKLTDTQY
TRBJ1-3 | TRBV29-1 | SALQGRSGNTIY
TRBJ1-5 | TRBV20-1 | SARAWQGASNQPQH
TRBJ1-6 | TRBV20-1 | SAQSQRGNSPLH
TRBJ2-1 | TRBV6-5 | ASSPSGPDQLGYNEQF
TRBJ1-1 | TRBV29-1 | SVDRGGYEAF
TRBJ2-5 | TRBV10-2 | ASSDSWGETQY
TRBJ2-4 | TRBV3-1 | ASSQGQGNIQY